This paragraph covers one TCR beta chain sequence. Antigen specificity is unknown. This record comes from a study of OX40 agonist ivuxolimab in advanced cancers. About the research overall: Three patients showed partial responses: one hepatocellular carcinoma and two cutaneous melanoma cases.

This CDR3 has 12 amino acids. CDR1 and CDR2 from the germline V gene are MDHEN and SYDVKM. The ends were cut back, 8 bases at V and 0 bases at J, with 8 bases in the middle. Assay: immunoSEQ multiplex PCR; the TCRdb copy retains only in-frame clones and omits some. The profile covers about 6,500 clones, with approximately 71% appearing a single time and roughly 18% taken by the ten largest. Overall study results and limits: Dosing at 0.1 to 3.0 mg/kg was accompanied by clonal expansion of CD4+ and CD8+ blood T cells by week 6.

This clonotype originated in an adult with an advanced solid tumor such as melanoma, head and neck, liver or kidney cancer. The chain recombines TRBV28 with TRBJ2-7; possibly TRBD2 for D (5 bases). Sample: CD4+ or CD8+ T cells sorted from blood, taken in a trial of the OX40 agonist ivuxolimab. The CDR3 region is CASGELSYEQYF. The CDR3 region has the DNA TGTGCCAGCGGGGAGCTCTCCTACGAGCAGTACTTC.